These 23 T cell receptor beta chains were sequenced from one sample in a study of T cell responses to AZD1222 COVID-19 vaccine. The table came from immunoSEQ multiplex PCR; TCRdb's copy has only in-frame clones and leaves some out. The table has 100,000 to 150,000 clones, roughly 85% seen once. Sequencing was performed on peripheral blood, taken on day 0 of MenACWY control vaccination. These receptors originate from an adult in good health.

This clone appeared a few times. The chain links TRBV10-3 to TRBJ2-1; 9 positions agree with TRBD2. After removal of 2 bases from V and 9 bases from J, the junction contained 8 bases not matched to a gene. Germline lookup yields CDR1 ENHRY and CDR2 SYGVKD. There are 15 residues in the CDR3. The CDR3: CAISETDSGGSEQFF. The DNA for the CDR3 is TGTGCCATCAGTGAGACGGATAGCGGGGGAAGTGAGCAGTTCTTC.

This clone has a handful of counts. The chain's CDR3 is CASSISRTGLTEAFF. For the CDR3, the DNA is TGTGCCAGCAGCATATCACGGACAGGGCTTACTGAAGCTTTCTTT. The chain recombines TRBV5-4 with TRBJ1-1; 8 bases are a match to TRBD1. Germline CDR1 reads SGHNT; CDR2 reads YYREEE (reference sequence). The CDR3 runs to 15 residues. V gave up 4 bases and J gave up 5 bases; unmatched junction bases: 10.

The rearrangement links TRBV30 to TRBJ1-1; D is uncertain. This CDR3 region has 13 residues. V gave up 1 base and J gave up 1 base, with 7 bases separating them. The V gene's germline CDR1 is GTSNPN and CDR2 SVGIG (reference sequence). The CDR3 spells CAWSAFENTEAFF. The CDR3 nucleotides are TGTGCCTGGAGTGCTTTCGAGAACACTGAAGCTTTCTTT.

A word on this clone: The germline gene is not matched at one end of the junction; a read error may be the cause. The chain is built from TRBV3-1 (or the pseudogene TRBV3-2) and TRBJ2-1, with TRBD2 as a possible D gene (5 bases). In germline, CDR1 is LGHDT, CDR2 YNNKEL (reference sequence). The CDR3 covers 18 residues. CDR3 amino acids: CASSLRGLSRPPYDEQFF. CDR3 nucleotides: TGTGCCAGCAGCTTACGAGGACTGTCCCGTCCTCCCTACGATGAGCAGTTCTTC.

V gene TRBV7-9 combines with J gene TRBJ2-3; 11 positions match TRBD2. The CDR3 extends over 15 amino acids. Germline loops: CDR1 SEHNR, CDR2 FQNEAQ (reference sequence). J gave up 2 bases and V 7 bases, and 5 bases lay outside the gene matches. CDR3 sequence: CASTPGLADTDTQYF. CDR3 sequence (DNA): TGTGCCAGCACCCCGGGACTAGCGGACACAGATACGCAGTATTTT.

V is TRBV5-4 and J is TRBJ2-2, with 14 bases aligning to TRBD2. Germline CDR1 reads SGHNT; CDR2 reads YYREEE (reference sequence). The CDR3 extends over 17 amino acids. V was clipped by 0 bases and J by 7 bases; unmatched bases: 5. The CDR3 protein is CASSLGGLAGGVGELFF. The CDR3 nucleotides are TGTGCCAGCAGCTTGGGAGGACTAGCGGGAGGTGTCGGGGAGCTGTTTTTT.

V usage is TRBV4-1 and J usage is TRBJ1-2; the D is unclear. The germline V gene encodes CDR1 MGHRA and CDR2 YSYEKL. The CDR3 has 13 amino acids. Trimming stripped 0 bases from V and 5 bases from J, with 7 bases between. The DNA of the CDR3 is TGCGCCAGCAGCCAAGATCGCGAGTATGGCTACACCTTC. Its protein is CASSQDREYGYTF.

V gene TRBV7-9 combines with J gene TRBJ2-2; D uncertain. This CDR3 is built from 11 residues. V was clipped by 2 bases and J by 5 bases, with 0 bases between them. CDR1 and CDR2 from the germline V gene are SEHNR and FQNEAQ (reference sequence). CDR3 DNA: TGTGCCAGCAGCTTAACCGGGGAGCTGTTTTTT. It specifies CASSLTGELFF. Complete variable domain (other parts from reference TRBV7-9 and TRBJ2-2): DTGVSQNPRHKITKRGQNVTFRCDPISEHNRLYWYRQTLGQGPEFLTYFQNEAQLEKSRLLSDRFSAERPKGSFSTLEIQRTEQGDSAMYLCASSLTGELFFGEGSRLTVL.

The V call is TRBV6-5, the J call TRBJ2-1; D unresolved. With 8 bases removed from V and 8 bases from J, the gap between germline ends came to 10 bases. CDR3 length: 11 residues. From germline, CDR1 is MNHEY and CDR2 SVGAGI. The CDR3 nucleotides are TGTGCCAGCTCTTGGGGTTATGAGCAGTTCTTC. Residues: CASSWGYEQFF.

The chain links TRBV9 to TRBJ2-3; D is uncertain. Germline V gives CDR1 SGDLS, CDR2 YYNGEE. Trimming took 3 bases from V and 0 from J, leaving 8 bases between them. CDR3 length: 14 residues. The CDR3 here is CASSAPWSTDTQYF. Here the CDR3 DNA reads TGTGCCAGCAGCGCTCCCTGGAGCACAGATACGCAGTATTTT.

The genes are TRBV4-2 and TRBJ2-7; D uncertain. The CDR3 is made up of 14 amino acids. Trimming pared 1 base from V and 3 bases from J, leaving 10 bases between. In germline, CDR1 is LGHNA, CDR2 YNFKEQ. In DNA form, the CDR3 reads TGTGCCAGCAGCCAAGGACGTTCTGTCTACGAGCAGTACTTC. This sequence encodes CASSQGRSVYEQYF.

This chain joins TRBV6-5 and TRBJ1-2; D gene uncertain. Trimming cost V 6 bases and J 5 bases, with 13 bases left between them. Germline V gene lookup returns CDR1 MNHEY and CDR2 SVGAGI. The CDR3 extends over 13 amino acids. Written as DNA, the CDR3 is TGTGCCAGCAGCCCCGGAGAGCTTTATGGCTACACCTTC. This translates into CASSPGELYGYTF.

V and J are TRBV27 and TRBJ1-1; D is possibly TRBD1 (5 bases). The CDR3 spans 14 residues. Trimming took off 5 bases at V and 4 bases at J, with 14 bases between the two ends. Germline V gene sequence: CDR1 MNHEY, CDR2 SMNVEV (reference sequence). This chain's CDR3 is CASSPVGGGTEAFF. The CDR3 DNA is TGTGCCAGCAGTCCCGTCGGGGGGGGCACTGAAGCTTTCTTT.

The genes are TRBV5-5 and TRBJ2-7; a possible D gene is TRBD2 (7 bases). Trimming stripped 4 bases from V and 2 bases from J, with 19 bases between. CDR1 and CDR2 from the germline V gene are SGHKS and YYEKEE (reference sequence). This CDR3 comprises 16 residues. DNA for the CDR3: TGTGCCAGCAGCAGGGGGGCTAGCGGTAAAGCCTACGAGCAGTACTTC. Its translation is CASSRGASGKAYEQYF.

The rearrangement uses TRBV5-1 and TRBJ2-4; 9 bases line up with TRBD2. Germline CDR1 and CDR2: SGHRS and YFSETQ. The ends lost 0 bases at V and 3 bases at J; junction bases unmatched: 13. The CDR3 runs 19 residues. For the CDR3, the DNA is TGCGCCAGCAGCTTGGCCCCCACCGCGGGGGGGGCGGTCAAAAACATTCAGTACTTC. This sequence encodes CASSLAPTAGGAVKNIQYF.

This chain connects TRBV25-1 to TRBJ2-5, with 7 positions matching TRBD1. The CDR3 runs to 15 residues. V lost 1 base, J lost 5 bases, and 7 bases stayed unmatched. The germline V gene encodes CDR1 MGHDK and CDR2 SYGVNS. The CDR3 reads CASSESTGRWETQYF. In DNA form, the CDR3 reads TGTGCCAGCAGTGAATCGACAGGGCGCTGGGAGACCCAGTACTTC.

Comments on this clone: Other DNA sequences within the sample encode an identical CDR3. The CDR3 DNA follows: TGTGCCAGCAGCCTGGACAGGGGATCCTACGAGCAGTACTTC. Encoded protein: CASSLDRGSYEQYF. V is TRBV7-2 and J is TRBJ2-7; 9 bases are a match to TRBD1. Germline V gene data show CDR1 as SGHTA and CDR2 as FQGNSA. The CDR3 sequence is 14 residues long. The V and J ends lost 5 bases and 1 base, in that order; junction bases with no gene match: 3.

The table lists this clone with a count of one. The chain uses TRBV5-1 and TRBJ2-3; no firm D call. Trimming took 0 bases from V and 3 from J, leaving 8 bases between them. Looked up from germline, CDR1 is SGHRS and CDR2 is YFSETQ. The CDR3 is made up of 14 amino acids. The CDR3 sequence is CASSLGVGTDTQYF. The CDR3 coding sequence is TGCGCCAGCAGCTTGGGTGTAGGGACAGATACGCAGTATTTT.

The CDR3 DNA sequence: TGTGCCAGTATCCCCGGGACAGGGGTCACCGGGGAGCTGTTTTTT. As protein: CASIPGTGVTGELFF. This sequence joins TRBV19 and TRBJ2-2; 10 bases are shared with TRBD1. The germline V gene has CDR1 LNHDA and CDR2 SQIVND (reference sequence). The CDR3 has 15 residues. The trim removed 7 bases at V and 4 bases at J, leaving 6 bases unmatched.

The chain combines TRBV5-1 with TRBJ1-3, with 9 bases lining up with TRBD1. Germline-derived CDR1 and CDR2 are SGHRS and YFSETQ. The CDR3 spans 15 residues. V lost 7 bases to trimming and J lost 0 bases; unmatched junction nucleotides: 5. CDR3 region: CASCRDRASGNTIYF. DNA of the CDR3: TGCGCCAGCTGCAGGGACAGGGCCTCTGGAAACACCATATATTTT.

The chain combines TRBV28 with TRBJ2-7; D is possibly TRBD1 or TRBD2 (5 bases each). CDR1 and CDR2 (germline): MDHEN, SYDVKM. The CDR3 loop spans 11 amino acids. V was pared by 9 bases and J by 7 bases, with 13 bases between. CDR3: CASLGRLEQYF. The CDR3 DNA follows: TGTGCCAGTTTGGGACGCTTAGAGCAGTACTTC.

The J gene is TRBJ2-3, the V gene TRBV7-2, with 8 bases fitting TRBD1. V shed 4 bases and J 4 bases; nucleotides not matched to a gene: 4. Germline CDR1 reads SGHTA; CDR2 reads FQGNSA. The CDR3 loop spans 14 amino acids. CDR3 in DNA: TGTGCCAGCAGCTCCCGGACAGGGTCAGATACGCAGTATTTT. Its translation is CASSSRTGSDTQYF.

The chain has TRBV30 and TRBJ2-7; 9 bases are shared with TRBD1. Germline V gene sequence: CDR1 GTSNPN, CDR2 SVGIG (reference sequence). Trimming at V came to 3 bases and at J to 5 bases, leaving 8 bases not matched to a gene. This CDR3 is 14 amino acids long. CDR3 bases: TGTGCCTGGAGGTACCGGGACAGGGTTGACGAGCAGTACTTC. It translates to CAWRYRDRVDEQYF.